A few counts support the clone carrying this T cell receptor beta chain. Its matching antigen is unknown. These data are taken from a study of metastatic and nonmetastatic thyroid tumors. Study background: Comparative analysis of repertoires was undertaken across blood and tumor or nodule tissue obtained from malignant and benign thyroid patients.

Not a single patient had been given any form of treatment at any point before undergoing thyroid surgery. CDR1 and CDR2 (germline): MNHNS, SASEGT. The V end was cut by 5 bases, the J end by 10 bases, with 9 bases between. CDR3 size: 11 residues. Authors' processing steps: What underpinned the distant-metastasis classifier for papillary thyroid cancer was the set of CDR3 differences across clinicopathological groups. TCRdb re-processed the PCR reads through MiXCR. The V and J calls shown here were made by TCRdb, not taken from the authors' results. The repertoire has some 35,000 clones, roughly 28% of them found once; the top ten carry roughly a tenth. Study-level results: TCR beta diversity was reportedly significantly higher in malignant thyroid tumors than benign nodules, in blood and tumor.

The gene calls are TRBV6-1 and TRBJ2-1; no firm D call. The sequenced sample consisted of blood. The sequence came from a male donor with papillary thyroid cancer or a benign thyroid nodule (not recorded which). Some clones in this sample may be carry-over from other donors' samples. CDR3: CASSPSAEQFF. The CDR3 DNA sequence: TGTGCCAGCAGTCCGTCGGCCGAGCAGTTCTTC.